The source of this TCR beta chain is a study of blood T cells in healthy people across ages. This clonotype showed up just a few times. The CDR3 has 12 amino acids. Germline V gives CDR1 SGHTA, CDR2 FQGNSA. A J-beta primer mix and a sample-barcoded 5' primer were used in a second PCR of about 7 to 12 cycles. TCRdb recomputed calls from the 5' RACE reads with MiXCR, one row per CDR3 protein. Of 550,000 to 750,000 distinct CDR3 sequences listed, around a fifth are singletons. At least 6 million PBMCs were isolated per sample. The source of this sequence is a man between 70 and 80 years old in good health. J is TRBJ2-5 and V is TRBV7-2; D gene unclear. The end of the DNA fits TRBJ2-1 better, so the J call may be wrong. Sequencing used blood. CDR3 nucleotide sequence: TGTGCCAGCAGCCCAATAGCAGGTGAGCAGTTCTTC. It is translated as CASSPIAGEQFF.